The T cell receptor beta chain under discussion was sequenced for a study of blood T cell repertoires in COVID-19. Study background: PBMCs, B-cell-depleted T cells, or T cells provided the cDNA or gDNA that made up the material.

Study members were between about 18 and 95 years old and lived in 20 to 30 US regions. Assignments of participants to cohorts depended upon their own reported clinical history. This clone was seen a single time. The authors' processing: How many nucleated cells were present was estimated from reference gene primer amplification. Clones were sequenced by immunoSEQ multiplex PCR, and TCRdb holds only the in-frame ones, with some missing. Clonal size and the V and J genes are those of that table, whereas D and trimming came from the DNA. The data show 200,000 or so clones, with roughly 87% seen just once and roughly 2.4% held by the top ten. Germline CDR1 reads SGHTA; CDR2 reads FQGNSA. This CDR3 is 15 amino acids long. V gave up 2 bases and J gave up 4 bases; unmatched junction bases: 5.

The TCR was taken from a woman between 40 and 55 years old with acute COVID-19. Source material: PBMCs or T cells enriched from blood (not recorded which). V and J are TRBV7-2 and TRBJ2-3; 8 bases are shared with TRBD2. The CDR3 loop is CASSLMTGGSDTQYF. CDR3 in DNA: TGTGCCAGCAGCTTAATGACGGGAGGGTCAGATACGCAGTATTTT.